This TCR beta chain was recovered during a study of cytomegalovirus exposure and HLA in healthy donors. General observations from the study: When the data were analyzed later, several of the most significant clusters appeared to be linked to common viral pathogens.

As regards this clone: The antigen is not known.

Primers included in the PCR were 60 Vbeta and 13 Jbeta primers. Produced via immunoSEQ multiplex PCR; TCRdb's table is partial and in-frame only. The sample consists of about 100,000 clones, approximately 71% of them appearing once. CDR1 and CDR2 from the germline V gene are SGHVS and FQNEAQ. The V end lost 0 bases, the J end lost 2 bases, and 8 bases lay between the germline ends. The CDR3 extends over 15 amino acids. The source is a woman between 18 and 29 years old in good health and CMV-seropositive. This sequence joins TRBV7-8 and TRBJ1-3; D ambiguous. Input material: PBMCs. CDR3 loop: CASSLAQTTGNTIYF. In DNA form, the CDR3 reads TGTGCCAGCAGCTTAGCACAGACGACTGGAAACACCATATATTTT.